The sequence of this T cell receptor beta chain was determined in a study of cytomegalovirus exposure and HLA in healthy donors. The data were produced by immunoSEQ multiplex PCR, yet TCRdb's version contains in-frame clones alone and is incomplete. The sample lists about 60,000 clones; 90% to 97% were seen once. V was pared by 3 bases and J by 0 bases, with 9 bases between. The CDR3 runs 15 residues. Per the germline V gene, CDR1 is SGHAT and CDR2 is FQNNGV. The material sequenced was PBMCs. The clonotype originates from a woman aged 18-29 years in good health and CMV-seronegative. J is TRBJ1-5 and V is TRBV11-2; weak D call: TRBD1 (5 bases). The CDR3 sequence: CASSFRGYSNQPQHF. The CDR3 DNA reads TGTGCCAGCAGCTTCCGGGGGTATAGCAATCAGCCCCAGCATTTT.